Below, 26 T cell receptor beta chains from the same sample are listed, as sequenced in a study of T cells in Graves' hyperthyroidism and ophthalmopathy. Amplification of TCR beta CDR3 regions used RNA as the template. The primer set for the first-round RT-PCR of the TCR CDR3 was HTBI. TCRdb re-called the multiplex PCR reads through MiXCR, storing one row per CDR3 protein. Of fewer than 250,000 distinct CDR3 sequences in the sample, roughly 22% were seen once. The sequencing input was blood. The receptors derive from a woman aged 40 to 50 with Graves' ophthalmopathy.

This clonotype was counted at least ten times. The V and J genes are TRBV30 and TRBJ2-2; D remains ambiguous. Germline lookup yields CDR1 GTSNPN and CDR2 SVGIG (reference sequence). CDR3 length equals 11 residues. V lost 2 bases to trimming and J lost 8 bases, with 6 bases between them. The CDR3 region has the DNA TGTGCCTGGAGTTCTGGGGGGGAGCTGTTTTTT. Translating gives CAWSSGGELFF.

In its sample, this clonotype was seen many times. The chain is built from TRBV6-5 and TRBJ2-1; the D is unclear. The germline V gene encodes CDR1 MNHEY and CDR2 SVGAGI. The CDR3 is 12 amino acids. V was trimmed by 0 bases and J by 8 bases, leaving 5 bases between them. CDR3 protein: CASSYSVDEQFF. The CDR3 DNA is TGTGCCAGCAGTTACTCGGTTGATGAGCAGTTCTTC.

This clonotype occurred many times. Sequence at one end of the junction differs from germline and may be a read error. The CDR3 protein is CASSPLGTSGQETQCF. CDR3 bases: TGTGCCAGCTCACCACTAGGGACTAGCGGTCAAGAGACCCAGTGCTTC. J is TRBJ2-5 and V is TRBV18, with 11 bases identical to TRBD2. CDR1 KGHSH and CDR2 LQKENI come from the germline V gene. The CDR3 loop spans 16 amino acids.

The chain carries TRBV6-2 or TRBV6-3 and TRBJ2-7; D possibly corresponds to TRBD2 (5 bases). This CDR3 contains 17 residues. Germline V CDR1 and CDR2: MNHEY, SVGEGT. V was pared by 2 bases and J by 5 bases, with 22 bases between. CDR3 bases: TGTGCCAGCAGTTACCCCTCCACCCTCCTCGGGGTTCACGAGCAGTACTTC. This gives the protein CASSYPSTLLGVHEQYF.

Here the CDR3 reads CASSPGDRDNSPLHF. The CDR3 DNA sequence: TGTGCCAGCAGTCCAGGGGACAGGGATAATTCACCCCTCCACTTT. The chain carries TRBV28 and TRBJ1-6; 9 bases are shared with TRBD1. The CDR3 has 15 amino acids. The trim removed 5 bases at V and 5 bases at J, leaving 4 bases unmatched. Germline V gene data show CDR1 as MDHEN and CDR2 as SYDVKM.

The J gene is TRBJ1-1, the V gene TRBV28; D is unclear. The germline CDR1 and CDR2 sequences are MDHEN and SYDVKM. The V end was cut by 2 bases, the J end by 0 bases, with 10 bases between. The CDR3 contains 15 residues. CDR3 DNA: TGTGCCAGCAGTTTAGGAGTGATAATGAACACTGAAGCTTTCTTT. It specifies CASSLGVIMNTEAFF.

This clonotype has a count of ten or more. This rearrangement joins TRBV6-1 to TRBJ2-5; TRBD1 or TRBD2 may be the D gene (5 bases each). Germline CDR1 is MNHNS and CDR2 is SASEGT. The CDR3 length is 15 residues. Trimming cost V 2 bases and J 5 bases, with 15 bases left between them. CDR3 protein: CASSEYEGRGETQYF. Here the CDR3 DNA reads TGTGCCAGCAGTGAATATGAGGGGCGCGGGGAGACCCAGTACTTC.

This clonotype was recorded many times. V usage is TRBV11-1 and J usage is TRBJ2-3; tentative D call: TRBD2 (6 bases). The V and J ends lost 5 bases and 2 bases respectively, with 14 bases between them. CDR1 is SGHAT and CDR2 is FQDESV in the germline V gene (reference sequence). The CDR3 is 15 amino acids. The CDR3 protein is CASSPIADNTDTQYF. The CDR3 region has the DNA TGTGCCAGCAGCCCAATAGCGGACAACACAGATACGCAGTATTTT. Using reference TRBV11-1 and TRBJ2-3 for the parts outside the CDR3, the full variable domain is EAEVAQSPRYKITEKSQAVAFWCDPISGHATLYWYRQILGQGPELLVQFQDESVVDDSQLPKDRFSAERLKGVDSTLKIQPAELGDSAMYLCASSPIADNTDTQYFGPGTRLTVL.

This clonotype has ten or more counts. J is TRBJ2-7 and V is TRBV12-3 or TRBV12-4; 14 bases are shared with TRBD2. The CDR3 loop spans 14 amino acids. The ends lost 10 bases at V and 1 base at J; junction bases unmatched: 3. CDR3 in DNA: TGTGCCACCAGACTAGCGGGAGGGTCCTACGAGCAGTACTTC. Encoded protein: CATRLAGGSYEQYF.

A few counts support this clonotype. The chain links TRBV12-3 or TRBV12-4 to TRBJ1-5; D gene uncertain. This CDR3 is built from 15 residues. Trimming took 6 bases from V and 0 from J, leaving 12 bases between them. The CDR3 loop is CASSPDLDSNQPQHF. The CDR3 DNA follows: TGTGCCAGCAGCCCTGACCTCGATAGCAATCAGCCCCAGCATTTT.

At least ten counts were recorded for this clonotype. The chain couples TRBV27 to TRBJ2-7; the D gene is possibly TRBD1 (6 bases). This CDR3 region has 16 residues. Germline CDR1 is MNHEY and CDR2 is SMNVEV (reference sequence). Trimming pared 4 bases from V and 0 bases from J, leaving 16 bases between. CDR3 loop: CASSWRSGHSSYEQYF. CDR3 DNA: TGTGCCAGCAGTTGGCGATCGGGACATAGCTCCTACGAGCAGTACTTC.

The chain has TRBV27 and TRBJ2-5; 8 bases agree with TRBD2. This CDR3 contains 15 residues. CDR1 is MNHEY, CDR2 SMNVEV, per germline (reference sequence). J gave up 2 bases and V 8 bases, and 10 bases lay outside the gene matches. DNA for the CDR3: TGTGCCAGCCTCCCTATCGGGAGGGGGCAAGAGACCCAGTACTTC. Its protein is CASLPIGRGQETQYF.

In this sample, this clonotype turned up many times. The rearrangement joins TRBV20-1 to TRBJ1-5, with D perhaps TRBD1 (5 bases). Germline-derived CDR1 and CDR2 are DFQATT and SNEGSKA (reference sequence). This CDR3 region has 17 residues. V was cut by 0 bases and J by 2 bases, with 17 bases left in between. In nucleotides, the CDR3 is TGCAGTGCTAGAGATTTGGGGGGGACGGAGGGCAATCAGCCCCAGCATTTT. Translating it yields CSARDLGGTEGNQPQHF.

On this clonotype: The germline gene is not matched at one end of the junction; a read error may be the cause. This rearrangement joins TRBV5-1 to TRBJ2-7; D unclear. Germline CDR1 is SGHRS and CDR2 is YFSETQ. The CDR3 has 13 amino acids. CDR3 in amino acids: CASSNDKAYEQYF. The CDR3 nucleotides are TGCGCGAGCAGCAATGACAAAGCCTACGAGCAGTACTTC.

CDR3 sequence (DNA): TGTGCCAGCAGTCCCGGACTAAGGGGGCCTGCGGCCCAGTACTTC. It codes for CASSPGLRGPAAQYF. This chain joins TRBV28 and TRBJ2-5; tentatively, D is TRBD1 (7 bases). Trimming removed 5 bases at V and 9 bases at J, with 22 bases between. This CDR3 spans 15 amino acids. Germline loops: CDR1 MDHEN, CDR2 SYDVKM.

The CDR3: CASSLDRATYEQYF. In nucleotides, the CDR3 is TGTGCCAGCAGCTTAGACCGAGCAACCTACGAGCAGTACTTC. The chain couples TRBV7-2 to TRBJ2-7; D is unclear. The germline CDR1 and CDR2 sequences are SGHTA and FQGNSA. The CDR3 totals 14 residues. Trimming stripped 1 base from V and 2 bases from J, with 9 bases between. Full variable domain (missing parts from reference TRBV7-2 and TRBJ2-7): GAGVSQSPSNKVTEKGKDVELRCDPISGHTALYWYRQSLGQGLEFLIYFQGNSAPDKSGLPSDRFSAERTGGSVSTLTIQRTQQEDSAVYLCASSLDRATYEQYFGPGTRLTVT.

This clonotype was observed at least ten times. The chain uses TRBV6-5 and TRBJ1-5; D gene unclear. Germline V CDR1 and CDR2: MNHEY, SVGAGI. The V and J ends lost 6 bases and 2 bases respectively, with 11 bases between them. The CDR3 consists of 14 residues. CDR3 protein: CASSFGYGNQPQHF. In nucleotides, the CDR3 is TGTGCCAGCAGCTTCGGATACGGCAATCAGCCCCAGCATTTT.

This clonotype occurred many times. The chain joins TRBV12-3 or TRBV12-4 to TRBJ1-1, with 11 bases lining up with TRBD1. V was pared by 6 bases and J by 4 bases, with 1 base of the junction left unmatched. The CDR3 runs 13 residues. CDR3 bases: TGTGCCAGCAGAGGGACAGGGGGCACTGAAGCTTTCTTT. It yields the protein CASRGTGGTEAFF.

Ten or more counts support this clonotype. The chain has TRBV19 and TRBJ2-7; D is perhaps TRBD2 (6 bases). CDR3 length: 14 residues. Germline V CDR1 and CDR2: LNHDA, SQIVND (reference sequence). V was cut by 8 bases and J by 0 bases, with 14 bases left in between. The DNA of the CDR3 is TGTGCCAGTCGAAGGACGGGGGACTCCTACGAGCAGTACTTC. Amino acids: CASRRTGDSYEQYF.

This clonotype was counted between two and nine times. The rearrangement links TRBV18 to TRBJ2-4; D might be TRBD1 or TRBD2, each matching 5 bases. Between the trimmed V and J ends, which lost 2 bases and 1 base, there was a span of 6 bases. The CDR3 is 14 amino acids. Germline V gives CDR1 KGHSH, CDR2 LQKENI. CDR3 bases: TGTGCCAGCTCACCAGGGGACGCCAAAAACATTCAGTACTTC. Its translation: CASSPGDAKNIQYF.

In the case of this clonotype: Being one base from a much bigger clone, this may be a read error. V is TRBV25-1 and J is TRBJ2-3; D not certain. The CDR3 is 16 residues long. Germline CDR1 MGHDK, CDR2 SYGVNS. The CDR3 sequence is CASSGDELARTDTQCF. CDR3 DNA sequence: TGTGCCAGCAGTGGGGATGAATTAGCCCGAACAGATACGCAGTGTTTT.

This clonotype was seen repeatedly, ten times or more. This rearrangement joins TRBV6-5 to TRBJ1-2; no reliable D call. Looked up from germline, CDR1 is MNHEY and CDR2 is SVGAGI. This CDR3 is built from 13 residues. V was clipped by 8 bases and J by 4 bases, with 14 bases between them. The CDR3 nucleotides are TGTGCCAGCTCCGGCAGGACCCTCTATGGCTACACCTTC. Translated, it gives CASSGRTLYGYTF.

This clonotype was seen repeatedly, ten times or more. This chain connects TRBV12-3 or TRBV12-4 to TRBJ1-2; perhaps TRBD1 as D (6 bases). Trimming took 3 bases from V and 5 from J, leaving 13 bases between them. CDR3 length equals 14 residues. The CDR3 DNA reads TGTGCCAGCAGTTTCAGGACAGTTTTGTATGGCTACACCTTC. Translating gives CASSFRTVLYGYTF.

The V call is TRBV11-2, the J call TRBJ2-4; possibly TRBD1 or TRBD2 for D (5 bases each). The germline gives CDR1 SGHAT, CDR2 FQNNGV. The V and J ends lost 2 bases and 0 bases respectively, with 23 bases between them. This CDR3 is built from 20 residues. CDR3 in DNA: TGTGCCAGCAGCTTACTTGAAAGGGGCGCGACGACTATAGCCAAAAACATTCAGTACTTC. Its protein is CASSLLERGATTIAKNIQYF.

This clonotype showed up many times. This chain links TRBV7-3 with TRBJ2-7; D not resolved. CDR1 and CDR2 (germline): SGHTA, FQGTGA. Between the trimmed V and J ends, which lost 0 bases and 6 bases, there was a span of 9 bases. The CDR3 is made up of 13 amino acids. CDR3 coding DNA: TGTGCCAGCAGCTTAACCGGGCTGTCCGAGCAGTACTTC. Amino acids: CASSLTGLSEQYF. The full variable domain, its missing parts supplied by reference TRBV7-3 and TRBJ2-7, is GAGVSQTPSNKVTEKGKYVELRCDPISGHTALYWYRQSLGQGPEFLIYFQGTGAADDSGLPNDRFFAVRPEGSVSTLKIQRTERGDSAVYLCASSLTGLSEQYFGPGTRLTVT.

This clonotype was seen many times. Possible read error: a much larger clone is one base away. The CDR3 protein is CGAKGAGAYEQYF. The CDR3 DNA is TGCGGTGCCAAGGGGGCGGGAGCCTACGAGCAGTACTTC. The chain couples TRBV20-1 to TRBJ2-7; either TRBD1 or TRBD2 may fit D (7 bases each). The CDR3 is made up of 13 amino acids. The germline CDR1 and CDR2 sequences are DFQATT and SNEGSKA (reference sequence).